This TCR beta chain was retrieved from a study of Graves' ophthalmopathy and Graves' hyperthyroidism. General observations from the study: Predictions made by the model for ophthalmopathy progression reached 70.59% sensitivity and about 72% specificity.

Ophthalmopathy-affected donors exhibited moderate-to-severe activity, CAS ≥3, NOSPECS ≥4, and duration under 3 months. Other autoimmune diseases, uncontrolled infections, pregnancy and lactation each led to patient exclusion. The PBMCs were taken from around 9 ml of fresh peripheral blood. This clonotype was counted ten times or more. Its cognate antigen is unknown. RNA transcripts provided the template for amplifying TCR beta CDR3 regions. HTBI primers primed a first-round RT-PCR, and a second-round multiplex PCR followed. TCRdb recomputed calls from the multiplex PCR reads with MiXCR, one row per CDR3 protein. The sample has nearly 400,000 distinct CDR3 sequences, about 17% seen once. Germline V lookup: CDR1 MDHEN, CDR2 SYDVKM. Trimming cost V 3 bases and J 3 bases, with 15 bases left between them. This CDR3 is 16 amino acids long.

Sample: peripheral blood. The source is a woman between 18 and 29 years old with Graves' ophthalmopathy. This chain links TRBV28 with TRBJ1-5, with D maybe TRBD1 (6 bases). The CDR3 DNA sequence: TGTGCCAGCAGTTTCTCCCCGACAGGAGCCAATCAGCCCCAGCATTTT. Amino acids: CASSFSPTGANQPQHF.